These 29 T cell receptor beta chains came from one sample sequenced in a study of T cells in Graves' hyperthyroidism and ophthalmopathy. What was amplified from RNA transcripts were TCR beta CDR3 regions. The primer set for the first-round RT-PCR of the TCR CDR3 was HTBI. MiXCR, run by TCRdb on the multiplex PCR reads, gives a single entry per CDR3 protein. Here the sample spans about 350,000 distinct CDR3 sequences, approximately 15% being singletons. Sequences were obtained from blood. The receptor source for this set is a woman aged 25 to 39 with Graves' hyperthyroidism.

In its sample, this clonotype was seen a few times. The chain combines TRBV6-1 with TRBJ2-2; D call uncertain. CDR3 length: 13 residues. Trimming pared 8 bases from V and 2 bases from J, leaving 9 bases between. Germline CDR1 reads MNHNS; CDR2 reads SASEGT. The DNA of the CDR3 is TGTGCCAGCGAACGCGGTAACACCGGGGAGCTGTTTTTT. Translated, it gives CASERGNTGELFF.

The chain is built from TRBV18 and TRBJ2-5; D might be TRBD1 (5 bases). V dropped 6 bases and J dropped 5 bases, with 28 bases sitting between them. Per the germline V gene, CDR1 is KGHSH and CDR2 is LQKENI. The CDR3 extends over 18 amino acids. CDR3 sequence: CASSLGHETWAAGETQYF. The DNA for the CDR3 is TGTGCCAGCTCTCTTGGACACGAGACGTGGGCGGCAGGGGAGACCCAGTACTTC.

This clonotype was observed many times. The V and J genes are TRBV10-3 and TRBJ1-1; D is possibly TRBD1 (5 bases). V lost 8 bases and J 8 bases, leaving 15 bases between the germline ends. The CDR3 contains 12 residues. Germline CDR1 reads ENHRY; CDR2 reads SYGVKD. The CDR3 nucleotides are TGTGCCATCGGGAGACAGTTAGAAGAAGCTTTCTTT. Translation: CAIGRQLEEAFF.

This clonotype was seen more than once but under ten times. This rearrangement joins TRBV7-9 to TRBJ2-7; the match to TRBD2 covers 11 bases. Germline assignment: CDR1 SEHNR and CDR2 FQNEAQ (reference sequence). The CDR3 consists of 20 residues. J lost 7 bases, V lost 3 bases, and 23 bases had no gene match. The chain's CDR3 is CASSLGYSGLAEGGRIEQYF. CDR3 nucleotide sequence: TGTGCCAGCAGCTTGGGGTATTCGGGACTAGCGGAAGGTGGCCGGATAGAGCAGTACTTC. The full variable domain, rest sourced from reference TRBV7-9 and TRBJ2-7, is DTGVSQNPRHKITKRGQNVTFRCDPISEHNRLYWYRQTLGQGPEFLTYFQNEAQLEKSRLLSDRFSAERPKGSFSTLEIQRTEQGDSAMYLCASSLGYSGLAEGGRIEQYFGPGTRLTVT.

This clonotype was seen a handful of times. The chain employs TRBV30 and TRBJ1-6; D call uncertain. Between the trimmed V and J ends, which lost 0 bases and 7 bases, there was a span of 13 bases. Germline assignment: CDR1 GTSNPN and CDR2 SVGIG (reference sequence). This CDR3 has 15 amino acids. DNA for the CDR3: TGTGCCTGGAGTGTACTTAAAGAAGGAAATTCACCCCTCCACTTT. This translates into CAWSVLKEGNSPLHF.

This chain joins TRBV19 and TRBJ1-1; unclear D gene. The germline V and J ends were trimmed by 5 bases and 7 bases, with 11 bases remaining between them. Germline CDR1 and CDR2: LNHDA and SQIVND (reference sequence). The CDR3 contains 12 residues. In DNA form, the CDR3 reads TGTGCCAGTAGTTTTGGGTCAGGTGAAGCTTTCTTT. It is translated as CASSFGSGEAFF.

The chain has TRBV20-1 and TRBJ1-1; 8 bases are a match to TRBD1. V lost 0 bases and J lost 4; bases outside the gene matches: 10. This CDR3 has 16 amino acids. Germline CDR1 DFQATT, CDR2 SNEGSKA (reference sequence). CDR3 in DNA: TGCAGTGCTAGAGACCTCCCCGGACAGGGCTCCACTGAAGCTTTCTTT. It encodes CSARDLPGQGSTEAFF.

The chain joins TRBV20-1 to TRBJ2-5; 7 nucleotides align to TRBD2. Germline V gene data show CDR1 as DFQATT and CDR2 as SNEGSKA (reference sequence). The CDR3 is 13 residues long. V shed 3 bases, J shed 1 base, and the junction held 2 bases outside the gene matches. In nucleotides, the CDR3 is TGCAGTGCTAGTCGGGGGGTCCAAGAGACCCAGTACTTC. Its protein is CSASRGVQETQYF.

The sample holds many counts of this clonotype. For the CDR3, the DNA is TGTGCCAGCAGCTCCCGTACGGGCCCCTACGAGCAGTACTTC. Translated, it gives CASSSRTGPYEQYF. The chain links TRBV27 to TRBJ2-7; D is unclear. The germline CDR1 and CDR2 sequences are MNHEY and SMNVEV (reference sequence). V lost 6 bases and J lost 2, with 14 bases in between. The CDR3 runs to 14 residues.

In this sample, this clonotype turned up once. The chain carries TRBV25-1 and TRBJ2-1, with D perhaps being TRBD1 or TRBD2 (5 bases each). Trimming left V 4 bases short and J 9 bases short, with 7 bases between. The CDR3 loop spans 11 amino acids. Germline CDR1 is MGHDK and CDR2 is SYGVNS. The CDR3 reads CASSVGTEQFF. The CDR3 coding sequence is TGTGCCAGCAGTGTGGGGACTGAGCAGTTCTTC.

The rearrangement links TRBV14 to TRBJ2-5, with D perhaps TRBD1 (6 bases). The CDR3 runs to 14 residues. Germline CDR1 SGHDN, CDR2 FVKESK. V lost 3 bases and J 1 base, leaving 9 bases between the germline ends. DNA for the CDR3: TGTGCCAGCAGCCAGTGGGGGCCCCAAGAGACCCAGTACTTC. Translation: CASSQWGPQETQYF.

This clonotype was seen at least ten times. The CDR3 region has the DNA TGTGCCAGCAGTCGAGTTGGGACCGGGGAGCTGTTTTTT. Protein product: CASSRVGTGELFF. This chain links TRBV5-5 with TRBJ2-2; D not resolved. Deletions cut 5 bases from V and 5 bases from J, with 10 bases between. CDR1 and CDR2 (germline): SGHKS, YYEKEE (reference sequence). The CDR3 runs 13 residues.

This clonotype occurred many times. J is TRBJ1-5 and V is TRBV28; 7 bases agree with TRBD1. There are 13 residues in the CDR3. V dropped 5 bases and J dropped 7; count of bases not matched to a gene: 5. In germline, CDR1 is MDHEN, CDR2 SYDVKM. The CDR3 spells CASSQGGHQPQHF. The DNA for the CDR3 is TGTGCCAGCAGTCAAGGGGGCCACCAGCCCCAGCATTTT.

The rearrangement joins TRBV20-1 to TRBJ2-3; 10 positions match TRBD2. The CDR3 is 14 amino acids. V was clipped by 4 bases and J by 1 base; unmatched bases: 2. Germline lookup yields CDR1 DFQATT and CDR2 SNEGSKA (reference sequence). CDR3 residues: CSAIGLAGTDTQYF. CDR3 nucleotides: TGCAGTGCTATAGGACTAGCGGGCACAGATACGCAGTATTTT.

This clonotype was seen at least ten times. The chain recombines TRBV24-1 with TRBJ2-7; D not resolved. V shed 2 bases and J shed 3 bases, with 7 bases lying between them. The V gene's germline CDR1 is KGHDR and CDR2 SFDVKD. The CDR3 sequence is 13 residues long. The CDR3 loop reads CATSDYNNYEQYF. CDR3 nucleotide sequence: TGTGCCACCAGTGATTACAATAACTACGAGCAGTACTTC.

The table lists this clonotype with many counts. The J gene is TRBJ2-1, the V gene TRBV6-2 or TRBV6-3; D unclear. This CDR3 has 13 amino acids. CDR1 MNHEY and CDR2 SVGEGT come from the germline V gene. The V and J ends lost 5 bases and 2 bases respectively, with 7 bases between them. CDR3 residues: CASSISTYNEQFF. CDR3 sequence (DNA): TGTGCCAGCAGTATTTCTACCTACAATGAGCAGTTCTTC.

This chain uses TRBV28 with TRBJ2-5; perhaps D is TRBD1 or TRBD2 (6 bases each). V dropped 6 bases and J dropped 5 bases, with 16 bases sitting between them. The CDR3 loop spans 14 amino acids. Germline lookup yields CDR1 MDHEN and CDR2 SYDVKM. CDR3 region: CASSARGQGETQYF. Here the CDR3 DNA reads TGTGCCAGCAGCGCCCGGGGGCAGGGGGAGACCCAGTACTTC.

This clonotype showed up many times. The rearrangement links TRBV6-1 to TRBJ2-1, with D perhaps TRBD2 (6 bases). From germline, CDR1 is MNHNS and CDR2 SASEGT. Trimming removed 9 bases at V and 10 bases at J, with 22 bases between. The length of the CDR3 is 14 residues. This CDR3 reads CASRTLSGPFEQFF. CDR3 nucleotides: TGTGCCAGTCGAACCCTGAGCGGGCCGTTCGAGCAGTTCTTC.

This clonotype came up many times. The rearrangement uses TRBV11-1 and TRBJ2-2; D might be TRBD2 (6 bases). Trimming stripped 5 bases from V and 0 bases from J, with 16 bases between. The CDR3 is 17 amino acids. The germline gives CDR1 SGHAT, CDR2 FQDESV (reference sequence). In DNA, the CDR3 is TGTGCCAGCAGCCCCCAGGGCCGCGGGGCGAACACCGGGGAGCTGTTTTTT. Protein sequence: CASSPQGRGANTGELFF.

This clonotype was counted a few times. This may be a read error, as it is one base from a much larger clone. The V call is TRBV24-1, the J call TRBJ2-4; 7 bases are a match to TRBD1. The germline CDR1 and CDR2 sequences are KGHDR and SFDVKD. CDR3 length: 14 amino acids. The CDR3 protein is CATSENRDSNTQYF. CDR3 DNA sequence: TGTGCCACCAGTGAAAACCGGGACAGCAACACTCAGTACTTC.

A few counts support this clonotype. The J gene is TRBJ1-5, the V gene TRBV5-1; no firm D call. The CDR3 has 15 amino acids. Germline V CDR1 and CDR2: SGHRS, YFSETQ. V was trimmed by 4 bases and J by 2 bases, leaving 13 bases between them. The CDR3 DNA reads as TGCGCCAGCAGCCCGGGCCTTGGGGGCAATCAGCCCCAGCATTTT. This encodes CASSPGLGGNQPQHF.

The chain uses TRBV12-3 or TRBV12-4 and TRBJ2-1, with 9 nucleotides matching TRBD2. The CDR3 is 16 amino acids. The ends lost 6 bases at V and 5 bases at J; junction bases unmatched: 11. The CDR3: CASSGILAGSHNEQFF. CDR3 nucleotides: TGTGCCAGCAGCGGCATTCTAGCGGGATCCCACAATGAGCAGTTCTTC.

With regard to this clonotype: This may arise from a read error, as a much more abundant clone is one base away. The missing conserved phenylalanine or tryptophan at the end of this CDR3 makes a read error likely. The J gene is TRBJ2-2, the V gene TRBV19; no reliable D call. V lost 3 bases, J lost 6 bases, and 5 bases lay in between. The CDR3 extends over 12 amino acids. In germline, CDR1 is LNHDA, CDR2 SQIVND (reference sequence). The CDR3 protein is CASSIQAGELFV. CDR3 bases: TGTGCCAGTAGTATTCAGGCCGGGGAGCTGTTTGTT.

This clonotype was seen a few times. This chain's CDR3 is CASSFSNSLTEAFF. The CDR3 DNA reads as TGTGCCAGCAGCTTCTCGAATAGCCTTACTGAAGCTTTCTTT. This chain joins TRBV7-6 and TRBJ1-1; D not certain. The CDR3 extends over 14 amino acids. V lost 3 bases and J 5 bases, leaving 13 bases between the germline ends. The germline CDR1 and CDR2 sequences are SGHVS and FNYEAQ.

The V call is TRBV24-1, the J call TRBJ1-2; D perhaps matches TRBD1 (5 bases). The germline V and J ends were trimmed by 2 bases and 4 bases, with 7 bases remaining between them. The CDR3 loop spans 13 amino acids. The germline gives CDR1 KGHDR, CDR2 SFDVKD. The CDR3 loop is CATSDYTGYGYTF. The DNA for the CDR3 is TGTGCCACCAGTGATTATACAGGCTATGGCTACACCTTC.

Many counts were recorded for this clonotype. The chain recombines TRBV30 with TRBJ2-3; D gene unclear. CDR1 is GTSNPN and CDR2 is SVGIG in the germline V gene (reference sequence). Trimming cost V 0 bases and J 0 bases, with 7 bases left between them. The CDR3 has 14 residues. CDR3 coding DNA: TGTGCCTGGAGTGTACGGCGGAGCACAGATACGCAGTATTTT. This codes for CAWSVRRSTDTQYF.

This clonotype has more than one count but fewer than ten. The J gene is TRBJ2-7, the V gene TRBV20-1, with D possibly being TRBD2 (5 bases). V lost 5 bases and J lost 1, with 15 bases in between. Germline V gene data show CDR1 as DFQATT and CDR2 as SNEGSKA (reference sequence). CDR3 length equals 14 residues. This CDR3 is CSAGPSKESYEQYF. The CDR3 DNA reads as TGCAGTGCTGGGCCTAGCAAGGAATCCTACGAGCAGTACTTC.

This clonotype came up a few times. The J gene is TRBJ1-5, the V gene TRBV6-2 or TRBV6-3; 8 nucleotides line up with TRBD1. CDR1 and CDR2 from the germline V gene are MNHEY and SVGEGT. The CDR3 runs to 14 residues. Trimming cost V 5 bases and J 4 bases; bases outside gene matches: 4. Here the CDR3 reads CASSRQGRNQPQHF. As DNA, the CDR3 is TGTGCCAGCAGTAGACAGGGGAGGAATCAGCCCCAGCATTTT.

The CDR3 DNA follows: TGTGCCACCAGTGATCCCACTAGCGGGAGTTTCTACAATGAGCAGTTCTTC. Protein sequence: CATSDPTSGSFYNEQFF. The chain recombines TRBV24-1 with TRBJ2-1, with TRBD2 matching 11 bases. Germline CDR1 is KGHDR and CDR2 is SFDVKD. The CDR3 is made up of 17 amino acids. V was pared by 3 bases and J by 3 bases, with 6 bases of the junction left unmatched.